This T cell receptor beta chain was sequenced for a study of control samples from healthy donors and cancer patients. There are a few counts of this clone. J lost 7 bases, V lost 5 bases, and 1 base had no gene match. Germline V lookup: CDR1 GTSNPN, CDR2 SVGIG (reference sequence). The CDR3 has 13 amino acids. The method was immunoSEQ multiplex PCR; TCRdb's version includes in-frame clones alone and lacks a portion of them. The table records around 90,000 clones, around nine tenths of them present only once. The rearrangement links TRBV30 to TRBJ1-6; 11 bases align to TRBD1. The sequenced sample was blood. The source is a young man in good health. This CDR3 reads CAWGTGGNSPLHF. CDR3 DNA sequence: TGTGCCTGGGGGACAGGGGGAAATTCACCCCTCCACTTT.